This T cell receptor (beta chain) was found in a study of cytomegalovirus exposure and HLA in healthy donors. The CDR3 runs 15 residues. The germline V gene encodes CDR1 MNHNS and CDR2 SASEGT. Whole-study findings and limits: Diagnosis of cytomegalovirus status made by the classifier reportedly showed high specificity and sensitivity. The HLA-A and HLA-B alleles of most subjects were reportedly predicted accurately from TCR beta sequences. By HLA locus, TCR association rates varied in a later analysis, with DRB1 showing the most and HLA-C the fewest.

With regard to this clone: As yet, its antigen is unknown. At one end, the junction sequence differs from germline, possibly due to a read error. Other DNA sequences of this sample code for an identical CDR3.

In the PCR, 60 Vbeta and 13 Jbeta primers were used. Authors' processing steps: Later work found 65 million to 85 million unique TCR beta chains, with around 10 million shared. TCRdb's copy holds only in-frame clones and misses some; the assay was immunoSEQ multiplex PCR. D and trimming come from the DNA, and the V and J calls and clone size come from that table. This table holds 170,000 or so clones, roughly 80% found once. Input material: PBMCs. The clonotype originates from a man aged 18 to 29 in good health and CMV-seronegative. This chain uses TRBV6-1 with TRBJ2-1; 11 nucleotides align to TRBD2. The CDR3 loop reads CASSVSGGGYNEQFF. The DNA of the CDR3 is TGTGCTAGCAGCGTTAGCGGGGGGGGATACAATGAGCAGTTCTTC.